A single sample gave rise to the 27 T cell receptor beta chains below, sequenced in a study of tumor-infiltrating lymphocytes in primary liver carcinoma. Reverse transcription of approximately 500 ng total RNA with a constant-region primer produced TCR beta cDNA. Three nested multiplex PCR rounds, a slightly modified ARM-PCR, produced the libraries for TCR beta. Running roughly 10 cycles apiece, the first two PCR rounds relied on TRBV1-TRBV30 forward primers together with a C-beta reverse primer. TCRdb analysed the multiplex PCR reads with MiXCR anew, one entry per CDR3 protein. The data show about 190,000 distinct CDR3 sequences, with around four fifths seen just once and 15% to 20% held by the top ten. Each 20-30 mg portion of unsorted bulk tissue served as the source for co-extraction of RNA and DNA. The sequencing sample was made of tumor tissue from primary liver carcinoma. The receptors originated from a man aged 35 to 55 with primary liver carcinoma and hepatitis B virus infection.

The V and J genes are TRBV28 and TRBJ2-2, with 8 bases lining up with TRBD2. CDR3 length: 16 residues. J was trimmed by 6 bases and V by 4 bases; bases with no gene match: 10. The germline V gene has CDR1 MDHEN and CDR2 SYDVKM. The CDR3 sequence is CASSSQSGGGAGELFF. The CDR3 nucleotides read TGTGCCAGCAGTTCCCAATCCGGGGGGGGCGCCGGGGAGCTGTTTTTT.

The count of this clonotype is one. The rearrangement uses TRBV5-1 and TRBJ2-3, with D tentatively TRBD2 (6 bases). V shed 5 bases and J shed 0 bases, with 13 bases lying between them. This CDR3 contains 15 residues. The germline V gene has CDR1 SGHRS and CDR2 YFSETQ. The CDR3 DNA reads as TGCGCCAGCAGTGAGCTAGCGTCTAGCACAGATACGCAGTATTTT. Translating gives CASSELASSTDTQYF.

This CDR3 is CASSSLTGGIEAFF. The CDR3 nucleotides read TGTGCCAGCAGTTCCTTGACAGGAGGAATTGAAGCTTTCTTT. The gene calls are TRBV6-5 and TRBJ1-1, with D maybe TRBD1 (6 bases). The CDR3 contains 14 residues. Trimming left V 4 bases short and J 7 bases short, with 16 bases between. Germline V CDR1 and CDR2: MNHEY, SVGAGI.

In the case of this clonotype: The final CDR3 position lacks the conserved phenylalanine or tryptophan, pointing to a likely read error. The DNA is left out, because the CDR3 cannot be placed on it with certainty; the CDR3 is given as TCRdb lists it. The chain recombines TRBV6-5 with TRBJ2-3; the DNA was not compared with TRBD2, the D call given in the table. A total of 9 residues make up the CDR3, ends included. Germline V lookup: CDR1 MNHEY, CDR2 SVGAGI. The CDR3 here is CANGPSQDL.

In regard to this clonotype: A junction boundary mismatches the germline segment, possibly from a read error. V gene TRBV5-6 combines with J gene TRBJ2-2; possibly TRBD1 or TRBD2 for D (5 bases each). The CDR3 has 15 amino acids. From germline, CDR1 is SGHDT and CDR2 YYEEEE. DNA for the CDR3: TGTGCCAGCAGCTTGTGGGGCAGAGCCATCGGGGAGCTGCTTTTT. As protein: CASSLWGRAIGELLF.

In regard to this clonotype: An end of the junction does not agree with germline; a read error may underlie this. The V gene is TRBV6-1, the J gene TRBJ1-2; D is ambiguous. There are 12 residues in the CDR3. CDR1 is MNHNS, CDR2 SASEGT, per germline. The CDR3 DNA follows: TGTGCCAACAGTGCCCCTCTATATGGATACACCTTC. Protein sequence: CANSAPLYGYTF.

A single count supports this clonotype. The junction does not match germline at one end; this may be a read error. The chain joins TRBV11-2 to TRBJ2-7, with TRBD1 as a possible D gene (5 bases). The germline gives CDR1 SGHAT, CDR2 FQNNGV. The CDR3 sequence is 15 residues long. The CDR3 region has the DNA TGTGTCAGCAGCCTACGATGGACAAGGGAAAACGAGGAGTACTTC. Protein: CVSSLRWTRENEEYF.

On this clonotype itself: The CDR3 does not close with the conserved phenylalanine or tryptophan, likely indicating a read error. The chain uses TRBV12-3 or TRBV12-4 and TRBJ2-3, with TRBD2 as a possible D gene (5 bases). The CDR3 covers 14 residues. CDR3: CTSRRGSASDTQYL. The CDR3 DNA sequence: TGTACCAGCAGGCGAGGGAGCGCCAGCGATACGCAGTATCTT.

V and J are TRBV30 and TRBJ1-2; D might be TRBD1 (6 bases). Germline V gives CDR1 GTSNPN, CDR2 SVGIG (reference sequence). This CDR3 comprises 15 residues. The CDR3 is CVCPGWTESVDGYTF. DNA for the CDR3: TGTGTCTGCCCCGGCTGGACAGAGTCGGTGGATGGCTACACCTTC.

About this clonotype itself: At one end the junction does not follow the germline gene, possibly because of a read error. The chain combines TRBV5-1 with TRBJ2-2, with 11 positions matching TRBD2. The CDR3 sequence is 16 residues long. CDR1 is SGHRS and CDR2 is YFSETQ in the germline V gene. The chain's CDR3 is CASSILAGVDTGELFF. The CDR3 coding sequence is TGCGCCAGCAGCATACTAGCGGGAGTAGATACCGGGGAGTTGTTTTTT. Looking up the rest from reference TRBV5-1 and TRBJ2-2 gives the full variable domain: KAGVTQTPRYLIKTRGQQVTLSCSPISGHRSVSWYQQTPGQGLQFLFEYFSETQRNKGNFPGRFSGRQFSNSRSEMNVSTLELGDSALYLCASSILAGVDTGELFFGEGSRLTVL.

This clonotype was found once. Likely a read error: the CDR3 ends without its conserved phenylalanine or tryptophan. Here the CDR3 DNA reads TGCAGCGTTGAAGTTGGGCCAGCGGGAGGGTTCTACAATGAGCAGTTCTTA. As protein: CSVEVGPAGGFYNEQFL. The chain is built from TRBV29-1 and TRBJ2-1, with TRBD2 matching 10 bases. This CDR3 contains 17 residues. Trimming at V came to 1 base and at J to 3 bases, leaving 9 bases not matched to a gene. Germline V gives CDR1 SQVTM, CDR2 ANQGSEA.

This clonotype was recorded only once. The chain recombines TRBV5-1 with TRBJ2-7; 7 bases align to TRBD1. Germline lookup yields CDR1 SGHRS and CDR2 YFSETQ. V lost 4 bases and J lost 5; bases outside the gene matches: 9. The CDR3 totals 14 residues. The CDR3: CASSPQGPPNEQYF. In DNA, the CDR3 is TGCGCCAGCAGCCCACAGGGGCCACCCAACGAGCAGTACTTC. Looking up the rest from reference TRBV5-1 and TRBJ2-7 gives the full variable domain: KAGVTQTPRYLIKTRGQQVTLSCSPISGHRSVSWYQQTPGQGLQFLFEYFSETQRNKGNFPGRFSGRQFSNSRSEMNVSTLELGDSALYLCASSPQGPPNEQYFGPGTRLTVT.

On this clonotype itself: Since a much larger clone is just one base distant, this may be a read error. The rearrangement uses TRBV30 and TRBJ1-1; the match to TRBD1 covers 8 bases. CDR1 and CDR2 from the germline V gene are GTSNPN and SVGIG (reference sequence). This CDR3 region has 15 residues. The CDR3 DNA reads TGTGTCTGGAGTGGCCAGGGGGCGGTGAGCACTGAAGCTTTCTTT. Protein product: CVWSGQGAVSTEAFF.

V and J are TRBV5-1 and TRBJ1-1, with D possibly matching TRBD1 (5 bases). The CDR3 extends over 13 amino acids. The V end lost 6 bases, the J end lost 3 bases, and 12 bases lay between the germline ends. Germline lookup yields CDR1 SGHRS and CDR2 YFSETQ. The CDR3 loop reads CASNLRGDTEAFF. The CDR3 coding sequence is TGCGCCAGCAACTTAAGGGGAGACACTGAAGCTTTCTTT. Based on the CDR3 plus reference TRBV5-1 and TRBJ1-1, the full variable domain is KAGVTQTPRYLIKTRGQQVTLSCSPISGHRSVSWYQQTPGQGLQFLFEYFSETQRNKGNFPGRFSGRQFSNSRSEMNVSTLELGDSALYLCASNLRGDTEAFFGQGTRLTVV.

To note about this clonotype: Mismatch with germline at one junction end may stem from a read error. This chain links TRBV4-2 with TRBJ2-5; D not resolved. This CDR3 is 13 amino acids long. CDR1 is LGHNA, CDR2 YNFKEQ, per germline. The CDR3 protein is CAISHDLGETQYF. The CDR3 region has the DNA TGTGCCATCAGCCATGATTTGGGGGAGACCCAGTACTTC.

For this clonotype: This CDR3 is missing its conserved last phenylalanine or tryptophan, likely due to a read error. The V call is TRBV9, the J call TRBJ2-2; 14 nucleotides line up with TRBD2. CDR3 length equals 15 residues. In germline, CDR1 is SGDLS, CDR2 YYNGEE. Trimming cost V 3 bases and J 5 bases; bases outside gene matches: 0. The CDR3 DNA reads TGTGCCAGCAGCGGACTAGCGGGAGGGACCGGGGAGCTGTTTTGT. This codes for CASSGLAGGTGELFC.

This clonotype was detected a few times. A read error may explain this, as a much larger clone is one base away. The chain has TRBV6-5 and TRBJ1-1; D may be TRBD1 (6 bases). Germline V gene lookup returns CDR1 MNHEY and CDR2 SVGAGI. Trimming shortened V by 4 bases and J by 6 bases, and 18 bases separated the two germline ends. The CDR3 has 15 residues. As DNA, the CDR3 is TGTGCCAGCAGTTGCTCGACTGGGGGCGGAGCTGAAGCTTTCTTT. Its translation is CASSCSTGGGAEAFF.

A note on this clonotype: The conserved phenylalanine or tryptophan normally closing the CDR3 is absent here, so this likely arose from a read error. This sequence joins TRBV6-6 and TRBJ1-6; D might be TRBD1 (5 bases). V was pared by 7 bases and J by 9 bases, with 13 bases between. The germline gives CDR1 MNHNY, CDR2 SVGAGI (reference sequence). The CDR3 is 13 amino acids. Written as DNA, the CDR3 is TGTGCCAGCAACAATACAGGAATTTCACCCCTCCACGTT. Protein: CASNNTGISPLHV.

For this clonotype: Since no conserved phenylalanine or tryptophan closes the CDR3, a read error is the likely cause. The chain combines TRBV11-2 with TRBJ2-3, with a weak D call TRBD1 (6 bases). CDR1 is SGHAT, CDR2 FQNNGV, per germline. The CDR3 spans 16 residues. In DNA, the CDR3 is TGTGCCAACAACAGAAGAAGTACAGGGAACACAGATATGCAGTATGTT. This codes for CANNRRSTGNTDMQYV.

As concerns this clonotype: Germline is not matched at one junction end, which may reflect a read error. The chain recombines TRBV11-1 with TRBJ2-3, with a possible D match to TRBD2 (5 bases). CDR3 size: 19 residues. Germline V gene data show CDR1 as SGHAT and CDR2 as FQDESV (reference sequence). For the CDR3, the DNA is TGTGCCAGCAGCTCTCGGGGAAGCTCTGTTGGAGCCCGCACAAATACACAGTATTTT. This translates into CASSSRGSSVGARTNTQYF.

In the case of this clonotype: One end of the junction varies from germline; a read error may be responsible. The chain joins TRBV4-2 to TRBJ1-2, with TRBD1 as a possible D gene (5 bases). The CDR3 covers 14 residues. The germline V gene encodes CDR1 LGHNA and CDR2 YNFKEQ. The CDR3: CASSQEVRSRGFTF. CDR3 sequence (DNA): TGTGCCAGCAGCCAAGAAGTAAGGTCTCGGGGCTTCACGTTC.

In the case of this clonotype: At one end, the junction sequence differs from germline, possibly due to a read error. This chain's CDR3 is CASSSRAGFNEHYF. Written as DNA, the CDR3 is TGCGCCAGCAGCTCGCGGGCAGGGTTCAACGAGCATTACTTC. This chain links TRBV5-1 with TRBJ2-7; D may match TRBD1 or TRBD2 (5 bases each). CDR3 length: 14 residues. Per the germline V gene, CDR1 is SGHRS and CDR2 is YFSETQ.

Comment on this clonotype: The junction differs from germline at one of its ends, possibly a read error. This rearrangement joins TRBV11-2 to TRBJ2-5, with 7 bases aligning to TRBD2. The germline gives CDR1 SGHAT, CDR2 FQNNGV. CDR3 length: 18 residues. The CDR3, as DNA: TGTGCTAGCAGCCTTACCTCAATCCAGGGTACTGGGCGGGAGACCCACTACTTC. This gives the protein CASSLTSIQGTGRETHYF. Filled out from reference TRBV11-2 and TRBJ2-5, the complete variable domain reads EAGVAQSPRYKIIEKRQSVAFWCNPISGHATLYWYQQILGQGPKLLIQFQNNGVVDDSQLPKDRFSAERLKGVDSTLKIQPAKLEDSAVYLCASSLTSIQGTGRETHYFGPGTRLLVL.

Note on this clonotype: Since a much larger clone is just one base distant, this may be a read error. The V call is TRBV9, the J call TRBJ2-7, with 7 bases identical to TRBD1. The V and J ends lost 6 bases and 2 bases, in that order; junction bases with no gene match: 11. This CDR3 contains 15 residues. Germline assignment: CDR1 SGDLS and CDR2 YYNGEE. CDR3 in amino acids: CASNPRQGWAYEQYF. The CDR3 DNA follows: TGTGCCAGCAACCCTCGACAGGGTTGGGCCTACGAGCAGTACTTC.

V is TRBV29-1 and J is TRBJ1-1; D unresolved. The CDR3 extends over 15 amino acids. With 5 bases removed from V and 11 bases from J, the gap between germline ends came to 27 bases. The germline V gene encodes CDR1 SQVTM and CDR2 ANQGSEA. The CDR3 DNA reads TGCAGCGTTCGGGCGGGATGGGGAATGAACATAGAGGCTTTCTTT. As protein: CSVRAGWGMNIEAFF.

DNA of the CDR3: TGTGCCAGCCACTTAGACAGCGGGAGTATATCAGATACGCAGTATTTT. Protein sequence: CASHLDSGSISDTQYF. The rearrangement uses TRBV11-3 and TRBJ2-3; 8 nucleotides align to TRBD2. Trimming cost V 8 bases and J 4 bases; bases outside gene matches: 14. Germline CDR1 and CDR2: SGHNT and YENEEA. CDR3 length equals 16 residues.

The chain joins TRBV4-3 to TRBJ2-1; D gene unclear. Gene TRBJ2-7 matches the end of the DNA better, so the J call may be wrong. The CDR3 covers 14 residues. CDR1 is LGHNA and CDR2 is YSLEER in the germline V gene. CDR3 amino acids: CASSQGTNFNEQYF. The CDR3 DNA is TGCGCCAGCAGCCAAGGGACCAATTTCAACGAGCAGTACTTC.